Described below is a single T cell receptor (beta chain) sequence and its context. The antigen remains unidentified. TCRdb's copy holds only in-frame clones and misses some; the assay was immunoSEQ multiplex PCR. Here the sample spans 65,000 to 75,000 clones, about four fifths being singletons. CDR3 length: 17 amino acids. The germline gives CDR1 MRHNA, CDR2 SNTAGT. V was pared by 6 bases and J by 3 bases, with 12 bases of the junction left unmatched. The data are from a study of T cell responses to AZD1222 COVID-19 vaccine. Study-wide context: Pooling of second doses given at about 4 or about 12 weeks was done.

Findings and caveats of the study: Two doses of AZD1222 preceded a rise in Spike-specific TCR breadth and depth. Possibly, clonal diversity was underestimated; donors were largely white British and included more females. At baseline, seropositivity was found in only 5 to 7 AZD1222 recipients.

The material was peripheral blood, obtained on day 0 of AZD1222 vaccination. The chain has TRBV6-4 and TRBJ1-1; TRBD1 matches at 11 bases. The sequence was obtained from an adult in good health. DNA for the CDR3: TGTGCCAGCAGAACTAGACATGGACAGGGGGCGGACACTGAAGCTTTCTTT. Protein: CASRTRHGQGADTEAFF.